Below, one TCR beta chain is given with its context. This specimen belongs to a study of OX40 agonist ivuxolimab in advanced cancers. Assay used: immunoSEQ multiplex PCR; TCRdb lists only in-frame clones, some missing. Counted here are fewer than 25,000 clones, around 80% occurring once; the ten biggest clones make up approximately 8%. The CDR3 spans 12 residues. Per germline, CDR1 SGHRS and CDR2 YFSETQ. The V end was cut by 0 bases, the J end by 3 bases, with 3 bases between. The chain is built from TRBV5-1 and TRBJ1-1; D is ambiguous. The sequence was obtained from an adult with an advanced solid tumor such as melanoma, head and neck, liver or kidney cancer. The sample in question was CD4+ or CD8+ T cells sorted from blood, obtained in a trial of the OX40 agonist ivuxolimab. The CDR3 region is CASSLVDTEAFF. CDR3 nucleotides: TGCGCCAGCAGCTTGGTGGACACTGAAGCTTTCTTT.